This T cell receptor beta chain was retrieved from a study of shared clonotypes between healthy human individuals. Study-level findings and limits: Few donors limited the genetic and exposure-history diversity represented. Richness estimates generally favored naive over memory subsets. It was expected that sequencing depth would affect clonotype sharing among donors.

Only CD45RO-negative cells positively selected for CCR7 counted as naive CD8 cells, so terminally differentiated effector memory CD45RA+ cells were excluded. Assay used: immunoSEQ multiplex PCR; TCRdb lists only in-frame clones, some missing. The data show about 2.1 million clones, around 95% seen once. In this sample, this clone turned up once. Its antigen is still unknown. The sequenced sample was naive CD8+ T cells from PBMCs. The sequence derives from a man aged 18 to 30 in good health. Some clones in this sample may be carry-over from other donors' samples.

The CDR3 DNA sequence: TGTGCCAGCAGATCACCGGCCTGGACCGAACAAGAGACCCAGTACTTC. Translating gives CASRSPAWTEQETQYF. The chain carries TRBV27 and TRBJ2-5; D uncertain. Trimming took off 6 bases at V and 2 bases at J, with 19 bases between the two ends. Germline V CDR1 and CDR2: MNHEY, SMNVEV (reference sequence). The CDR3 is 16 amino acids.